This T cell receptor (beta chain) was captured in a study of metastatic and nonmetastatic thyroid tumors. Study conclusions and caveats: Benign nodules reportedly had significantly lower TCR beta diversity than malignant thyroid tumors in blood and tumor.

Authors' processing steps: Building a distant-metastasis classifier for papillary thyroid cancer drew on CDR3 differences across clinicopathological groups. TCRdb re-called the PCR reads via MiXCR. The authors' filters were not applied to this entry. The sample has 34,000 or so clones, about 20% seen once. Every patient underwent thyroid surgery untreated. This clone was recorded many times. What it recognizes is unknown. The sample consisted of blood. This sequence originates from a female donor with papillary thyroid cancer or a benign thyroid nodule (not recorded which). Some clones in this sample may be carry-over from other donors' samples.

The CDR3 DNA is TGTGCCAGCAGTTCCAGGGTCCCACATGAGCAGTTCTTC. Translation gives CASSSRVPHEQFF. V and J are TRBV27 and TRBJ2-1, with D perhaps matching TRBD1 (5 bases). CDR1 is MNHEY and CDR2 is SMNVEV in the germline V gene (reference sequence). This CDR3 is 13 amino acids long. V was clipped by 4 bases and J by 8 bases, with 12 bases between them.